Presented here are 21 T cell receptor beta chains from one specimen sequenced in a study of graft-versus-host responses after intestinal transplantation. Using immunoSEQ multiplex PCR, the repertoire was profiled, and TCRdb retains in-frame clones only, with some absent. The sample lists around 71,000 clones, roughly 92% occurring once. Material: bone marrow, obtained roughly 110 weeks after intestinal transplantation. The receptors come from a human patient who received an intestinal transplant, so some T cells may come from the graft donor.

The chain couples TRBV10-1 to TRBJ1-1, with D maybe TRBD1 (6 bases). Trimming took off 5 bases at V and 0 bases at J, with 10 bases between the two ends. CDR1 is WNHNN, CDR2 SYGVQD, per germline (reference sequence). CDR3 length: 14 residues. The CDR3 reads CASSKDSLNTEAFF. The CDR3 DNA reads TGCGCCAGCAGTAAGGACAGTCTGAACACTGAAGCTTTCTTT.

On this clone itself: Other DNA sequences from this sample encode an identical CDR3 as well. This sequence joins TRBV19 and TRBJ1-5, with a weak D call TRBD1 (6 bases). Germline V CDR1 and CDR2: LNHDA, SQIVND (reference sequence). The CDR3 consists of 15 residues. The ends were cut back, 3 bases at V and 4 bases at J, with 13 bases in the middle. The CDR3 loop is CASSISGEGNQPQHF. CDR3 coding DNA: TGTGCCAGTAGTATTTCAGGGGAAGGGAATCAGCCCCAGCATTTT.

The gene calls are TRBV2 and TRBJ2-5; the D gene is possibly TRBD2 (7 bases). Germline CDR1 is SNHLY and CDR2 is FYNNEI. The V end was cut by 0 bases, the J end by 7 bases, with 15 bases between. CDR3 length: 15 residues. In DNA form, the CDR3 reads TGTGCCAGCAGTGAAGCGGGAGGGGGGCTAGGGACCCAGTACTTC. The encoded protein is CASSEAGGGLGTQYF.

This chain joins TRBV6-5 and TRBJ2-6; D gene uncertain. Germline V lookup: CDR1 MNHEY, CDR2 SVGAGI. This CDR3 spans 14 amino acids. Trimming removed 3 bases from V and 2 bases from J, with 5 bases in between. CDR3 loop: CASSYGAGANVLTF. The CDR3 DNA follows: TGTGCCAGCAGTTATGGGGCTGGGGCCAACGTCCTGACTTTC.

The V and J genes are TRBV7-9 and TRBJ2-5; weak D call: TRBD2 (5 bases). The germline V gene has CDR1 SEHNR and CDR2 FQNEAQ (reference sequence). Trimming took off 2 bases at V and 4 bases at J, with 14 bases between the two ends. This CDR3 comprises 15 residues. CDR3 protein: CASSLYDGGGETQYF. The DNA of the CDR3 is TGTGCCAGCAGCTTATATGACGGAGGAGGAGAGACCCAGTACTTC.

The genes are TRBV6-5 and TRBJ2-7; D unresolved. The CDR3 is 11 residues long. Trimming stripped 8 bases from V and 5 bases from J, with 10 bases between. In germline, CDR1 is MNHEY, CDR2 SVGAGI. CDR3 sequence (DNA): TGTGCCAGCCGCAGATGGGACGAGCAGTACTTC. Its protein product is CASRRWDEQYF.

The rearrangement uses TRBV9 and TRBJ2-7; 8 bases align to TRBD1. J lost 0 bases, V lost 0 bases, and 5 bases had no gene match. Germline lookup yields CDR1 SGDLS and CDR2 YYNGEE. The CDR3 loop spans 16 amino acids. The CDR3 loop is CASSVGGGTGSYEQYF. In DNA form, the CDR3 reads TGTGCCAGCAGCGTAGGGGGCGGGACAGGCTCCTACGAGCAGTACTTC. Complete variable domain (other parts from reference TRBV9 and TRBJ2-7): DSGVTQTPKHLITATGQRVTLRCSPRSGDLSVYWYQQSLDQGLQFLIQYYNGEERAKGNILERFSAQQFPDLHSELNLSSLELGDSALYFCASSVGGGTGSYEQYFGPGTRLTVT.

The rearrangement uses TRBV25-1 and TRBJ2-5; unclear D gene. CDR3 length: 13 residues. The V gene lost 1 base and the J gene lost 5 bases, with 8 bases spanning the gap. Germline lookup yields CDR1 MGHDK and CDR2 SYGVNS. CDR3 amino acids: CASSEFEAETQYF. The CDR3 coding sequence is TGTGCCAGCAGTGAATTCGAGGCGGAGACCCAGTACTTC.

This rearrangement joins TRBV11-2 to TRBJ2-5; TRBD2 aligns across 8 bases. V dropped 1 base and J dropped 3; count of bases not matched to a gene: 10. The CDR3 is made up of 17 amino acids. Germline loops: CDR1 SGHAT, CDR2 FQNNGV. The DNA of the CDR3 is TGTGCCAGCAGCTTAGGGTCAGCGGGAGTATACGAAGAGACCCAGTACTTC. Protein sequence: CASSLGSAGVYEETQYF.

The V call is TRBV7-3, the J call TRBJ2-1, with TRBD1 matching over 10 bases. Losses at the gene ends were 7 bases for V and 8 bases for J; bases not matched to a gene: 5. Germline V gene data show CDR1 as SGHTA and CDR2 as FQGTGA. The CDR3 covers 13 residues. The CDR3 is CASTWDRGYEQFF. The CDR3, as DNA: TGTGCCAGCACCTGGGACAGGGGCTATGAGCAGTTCTTC.

The CDR3 DNA is TGTGCCAGCAGTGCCAGGGTGGACCCGGTGACCCAGTACTTC. This sequence encodes CASSARVDPVTQYF. This chain connects TRBV2 to TRBJ2-5, with D possibly matching TRBD1 (5 bases). Trimming left V 4 bases short and J 7 bases short, with 16 bases between. Germline lookup yields CDR1 SNHLY and CDR2 FYNNEI. The CDR3 contains 14 residues.

The J gene is TRBJ1-6, the V gene TRBV7-2, with TRBD1 matching 7 bases. The trim removed 7 bases at V and 3 bases at J, leaving 6 bases unmatched. The CDR3 runs to 15 residues. Germline assignment: CDR1 SGHTA and CDR2 FQGNSA. CDR3 region: CASTPGTVYNSPLHF. The CDR3 DNA is TGTGCCAGCACTCCGGGGACAGTCTATAATTCACCCCTCCACTTT.

The chain is built from TRBV7-6 and TRBJ2-7; perhaps TRBD1 as D (6 bases). Per germline, CDR1 SGHVS and CDR2 FNYEAQ. Trimming removed 1 base at V and 3 bases at J, with 7 bases between. The CDR3 has 13 residues. The CDR3 region has the DNA TGTGCCAGCAGCTTAGAACAGGGCTACGAGCAGTACTTC. The encoded protein is CASSLEQGYEQYF.

The chain recombines TRBV5-1 with TRBJ2-3; 13 bases align to TRBD2. Germline V gene sequence: CDR1 SGHRS, CDR2 YFSETQ. The trim removed 8 bases at V and 2 bases at J, leaving 14 bases unmatched. The CDR3 contains 18 residues. The CDR3 nucleotides read TGCGCCAGTTCACTAGCGGGGGGGCCATCCGAGCCCACAGATACGCAGTATTTT. As protein: CASSLAGGPSEPTDTQYF.

In its sample, this clone was seen a few times. This sequence joins TRBV5-1 and TRBJ2-7, with D possibly matching TRBD2 (6 bases). This CDR3 region has 14 residues. CDR1 and CDR2 from the germline V gene are SGHRS and YFSETQ. Trimming shortened V by 4 bases and J by 0 bases, and 11 bases separated the two germline ends. The CDR3 spells CASSAGPPSYEQYF. The CDR3, as DNA: TGCGCCAGCAGCGCGGGACCGCCCTCCTACGAGCAGTACTTC. Full variable domain (rest looked up from reference TRBV5-1 and TRBJ2-7): KAGVTQTPRYLIKTRGQQVTLSCSPISGHRSVSWYQQTPGQGLQFLFEYFSETQRNKGNFPGRFSGRQFSNSRSEMNVSTLELGDSALYLCASSAGPPSYEQYFGPGTRLTVT.

The chain employs TRBV7-3 and TRBJ2-5; 7 bases match TRBD1. The CDR3 spans 16 residues. CDR1 SGHTA and CDR2 FQGTGA come from the germline V gene. The V gene end was trimmed by 5 bases and the J gene end by 0 bases; junction bases not matched to a gene: 9. CDR3 sequence (DNA): TGTGCCAGCAGCCAGGGGCCAGGGGGATACCAAGAGACCCAGTACTTC. Encoded protein: CASSQGPGGYQETQYF.

J is TRBJ1-6 and V is TRBV11-3, with a weak D call TRBD1 (6 bases). V was pared by 5 bases and J by 9 bases, with 23 bases between. The CDR3 is made up of 17 amino acids. Germline V CDR1 and CDR2: SGHNT, YENEEA. CDR3 DNA sequence: TGTGCCAGCAGCATCAGTGGGGGGGCAGGCCTGGGTTCACCCCTCCACTTT. Translation gives CASSISGGAGLGSPLHF.

The V gene is TRBV18, the J gene TRBJ2-5, with D maybe TRBD2 (5 bases). CDR3 size: 16 residues. Trimming took off 4 bases at V and 1 base at J, with 16 bases between the two ends. CDR1 and CDR2 from the germline V gene are KGHSH and LQKENI. DNA for the CDR3: TGTGCCAGCTCACGACAAAATAAGGACTTCCAAGAGACCCAGTACTTC. It specifies CASSRQNKDFQETQYF. The full variable domain, in which reference TRBV18 and TRBJ2-5 provide the parts outside the CDR3, is NAGVMQNPRHLVRRRGQEARLRCSPMKGHSHVYWYRQLPEEGLKFMVYLQKENIIDESGMPKERFSAEFPKEGPSILRIQQVVRGDSAAYFCASSRQNKDFQETQYFGPGTRLLVL.

CDR3 DNA: TGTGCCAGCGGGGACTGGCAAGCCTACGAGCAGTACTTC. Encoded protein: CASGDWQAYEQYF. The chain has TRBV2 and TRBJ2-7, with D possibly matching TRBD2 (6 bases). Germline loops: CDR1 SNHLY, CDR2 FYNNEI. V lost 8 bases and J 2 bases, leaving 13 bases between the germline ends. The CDR3 runs to 13 residues.

This clone turned up a few times. V and J are TRBV7-9 and TRBJ1-6; 7 bases line up with TRBD1. The V gene end was trimmed by 5 bases and the J gene end by 7 bases; junction bases not matched to a gene: 5. CDR3 size: 14 residues. Germline V gene lookup returns CDR1 SEHNR and CDR2 FQNEAQ (reference sequence). The CDR3 sequence: CASSPGQWNSPLHF. CDR3 DNA: TGTGCCAGCAGCCCGGGACAGTGGAATTCACCCCTCCACTTT.

The rearrangement links TRBV4-1 to TRBJ2-2; 8 bases are a match to TRBD1. V dropped 4 bases and J dropped 1; count of bases not matched to a gene: 8. The CDR3 length is 17 residues. From germline, CDR1 is MGHRA and CDR2 YSYEKL. CDR3 coding DNA: TGCGCCAGCAGCCTCCCCCGGGGACAGGTGAACACCGGGGAGCTGTTTTTT. Translation: CASSLPRGQVNTGELFF.